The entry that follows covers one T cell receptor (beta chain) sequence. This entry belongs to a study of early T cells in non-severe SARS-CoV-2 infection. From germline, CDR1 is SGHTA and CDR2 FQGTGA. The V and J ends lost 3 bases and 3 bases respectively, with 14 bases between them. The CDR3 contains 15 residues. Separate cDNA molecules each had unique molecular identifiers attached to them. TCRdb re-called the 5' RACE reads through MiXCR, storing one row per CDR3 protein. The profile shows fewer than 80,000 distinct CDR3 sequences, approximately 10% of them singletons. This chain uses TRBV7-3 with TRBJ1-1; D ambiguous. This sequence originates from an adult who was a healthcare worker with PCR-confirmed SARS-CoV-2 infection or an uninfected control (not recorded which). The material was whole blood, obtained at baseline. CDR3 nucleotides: TGTGCCAGCAGCTTGCTGGCAGTCCGGGACACTGAAGCTTTCTTT. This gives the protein CASSLLAVRDTEAFF.